This T cell receptor (beta chain) derives from a study of OX40 agonist ivuxolimab in advanced cancers. Note on this clone: Its antigen remains unknown.

Germline CDR1 LNHDA, CDR2 SQIVND (reference sequence). The CDR3 sequence is 10 residues long. V was pared by 9 bases and J by 7 bases, with 6 bases between. Produced via immunoSEQ multiplex PCR; TCRdb's table is partial and in-frame only. The table has 25,000 to 35,000 clones, 75% to 90% seen once. Notes on the study in general: Expanded clones belonging to CD8+ T cells outnumbered, on average, those of CD4+.

The sequence derives from an adult with an advanced solid tumor such as melanoma, head and neck, liver or kidney cancer. This sample comprised CD4+ or CD8+ T cells sorted from blood, obtained in a trial of the OX40 agonist ivuxolimab. This chain connects TRBV19 to TRBJ1-4; D unresolved. The CDR3 loop reads CARLGEKLFF. The DNA for the CDR3 is TGTGCCAGGTTGGGTGAAAAACTGTTTTTT.